Listed here are 27 T cell receptor beta chains from one sample, sequenced in a study of cytomegalovirus exposure and HLA in healthy donors. Use of 60 Vbeta and 13 Jbeta primers characterized the PCR. TCRdb keeps only in-frame clones here, not all; method: immunoSEQ multiplex PCR. This table holds 55,000 to 70,000 clones, around three quarters found once. Sequencing used PBMCs. The receptors come from an older woman in good health and CMV-seropositive.

This clone was picked up one time. The genes are TRBV4-3 and TRBJ1-5; a weak D match, TRBD1 (5 bases). V shed 1 base and J shed 7 bases, with 8 bases lying between them. Per germline, CDR1 LGHNA and CDR2 YSLEER. The CDR3 has 13 residues. The CDR3: CASSQAAGQPQHF. CDR3 DNA sequence: TGCGCCAGCAGCCAAGCGGCAGGGCAGCCCCAGCATTTT.

V usage is TRBV7-2 and J usage is TRBJ2-3, with 8 bases identical to TRBD1. With 4 bases clipped from V and 5 bases from J, the junction kept 8 bases outside the gene matches. The germline V gene has CDR1 SGHTA and CDR2 FQGNSA. This CDR3 comprises 15 residues. Written as DNA, the CDR3 is TGTGCCAGCAGCTCAAGACAGGGGACAAAAGATACGCAGTATTTT. This translates into CASSSRQGTKDTQYF.

J is TRBJ2-7 and V is TRBV7-2; D gene uncertain. CDR1 SGHTA and CDR2 FQGNSA come from the germline V gene. V lost 3 bases and J lost 3, with 9 bases in between. This CDR3 is 13 amino acids long. For the CDR3, the DNA is TGTGCCAGCAGCTTCTCCCCTCTCTACGAGCAGTACTTC. Protein product: CASSFSPLYEQYF. The full variable domain, completed using reference TRBV7-2 and TRBJ2-7, is GAGVSQSPSNKVTEKGKDVELRCDPISGHTALYWYRQSLGQGLEFLIYFQGNSAPDKSGLPSDRFSAERTGGSVSTLTIQRTQQEDSAVYLCASSFSPLYEQYFGPGTRLTVT.

This sequence joins TRBV6-6 and TRBJ2-1; D not resolved. The CDR3 extends over 12 amino acids. Trimming cost V 6 bases and J 5 bases, with 8 bases left between them. Germline values: CDR1 MNHNY, CDR2 SVGAGI (reference sequence). The CDR3 reads CASSQIHNEQFF. The CDR3 coding sequence is TGTGCCAGCAGCCAGATTCACAATGAGCAGTTCTTC.

With respect to this clone: A read error may produce the germline difference seen at one junction end. This chain uses TRBV7-9 with TRBJ2-7; D not certain. Germline V gene sequence: CDR1 SEHNR, CDR2 FQNEAQ (reference sequence). CDR3 length: 11 amino acids. Here the CDR3 reads CSSSLYHEQYF. The CDR3 nucleotides read TGTTCCAGCAGCTTATATCACGAGCAGTACTTC.

The chain couples TRBV7-2 to TRBJ2-5; TRBD2 is a possible D gene (6 bases). CDR1 is SGHTA and CDR2 is FQGNSA in the germline V gene. Trimming removed 1 base at V and 7 bases at J, with 25 bases between. The CDR3 length is 18 residues. The CDR3 DNA follows: TGTGCCAGCAGCTTAGTAGCGATGGGTAGCGGAGAATTGGCGACCCAGTACTTC. Amino acid sequence: CASSLVAMGSGELATQYF.

The rearrangement joins TRBV4-1 to TRBJ2-7; D is undetermined. The V gene's germline CDR1 is MGHRA and CDR2 YSYEKL. CDR3 length: 14 residues. Trimming cost V 0 bases and J 2 bases, with 8 bases left between them. CDR3: CASSQDQQAYEQYF. CDR3 sequence (DNA): TGCGCCAGCAGCCAAGATCAACAAGCCTACGAGCAGTACTTC.

The V gene is TRBV9, the J gene TRBJ2-5, with TRBD2 identical over 8 bases. From germline, CDR1 is SGDLS and CDR2 YYNGEE. This CDR3 has 15 amino acids. The ends lost 3 bases at V and 5 bases at J; junction bases unmatched: 9. CDR3 protein: CASSARGASFETQYF. The CDR3 nucleotides read TGTGCCAGCAGCGCGCGGGGGGCTAGCTTTGAGACCCAGTACTTC.

This rearrangement joins TRBV18 to TRBJ1-2; 7 bases are a match to TRBD1. The CDR3 length is 13 residues. V trimming: 8 bases; J trimming: 6 bases; junction bases outside the gene matches: 9. Germline values: CDR1 KGHSH, CDR2 LQKENI. Here the CDR3 DNA reads TGTGCCAGCCGAGACGGGACAGCGGATGGCTACACCTTC. It translates to CASRDGTADGYTF.

In its sample, this clone was seen a few times. As DNA, the CDR3 is TGCGCCAGCAGCCAAGATTTAGCTAGCGGGGGCCCCTACAATGAGCAGTTCTTC. Its protein is CASSQDLASGGPYNEQFF. J is TRBJ2-1 and V is TRBV4-1; 10 positions agree with TRBD2. CDR3 length equals 18 residues. The V and J ends lost 0 bases and 2 bases, in that order; junction bases with no gene match: 7. Germline CDR1 reads MGHRA; CDR2 reads YSYEKL.

V usage is TRBV19 and J usage is TRBJ2-5; 8 nucleotides align to TRBD1. Trimming removed 6 bases from V and 5 bases from J; junction bases left unmatched: 5. CDR1 and CDR2 from the germline V gene are LNHDA and SQIVND (reference sequence). CDR3 length equals 13 residues. CDR3 sequence reads: CASRDRAKETQYF. The CDR3 region has the DNA TGTGCCAGTAGGGACAGGGCGAAGGAGACCCAGTACTTC.

This clone showed up just a few times. Here the CDR3 reads CASSQDFNSMNTEAFF. DNA for the CDR3: TGCGCCAGCAGCCAAGACTTCAACAGTATGAACACTGAAGCTTTCTTT. The genes are TRBV4-3 and TRBJ1-1; D not certain. The CDR3 length is 16 residues. V was shortened by 0 bases and J by 0 bases, with 11 bases between the two germline ends. CDR1 LGHNA and CDR2 YSLEER come from the germline V gene.

This sequence joins TRBV19 and TRBJ1-4; D is perhaps TRBD1 (5 bases). This CDR3 contains 15 residues. Between the trimmed V and J ends, which lost 7 bases and 8 bases, there was a span of 20 bases. Looked up from germline, CDR1 is LNHDA and CDR2 is SQIVND (reference sequence). The CDR3 DNA reads as TGTGCCAGTATGACGGCCAGGGACGGGGGAGAAAAACTGTTTTTT. Its translation is CASMTARDGGEKLFF.

This clone was picked up one time. The rearrangement joins TRBV7-9 to TRBJ1-1; no firm D call. V lost 5 bases to trimming and J lost 11 bases, with 12 bases between them. The CDR3 runs 11 residues. CDR1 is SEHNR, CDR2 FQNEAQ, per germline (reference sequence). This CDR3 reads CASSPQDWAFF. The CDR3 bases are TGTGCCAGCAGCCCCCAGGACTGGGCTTTCTTT.

The genes are TRBV5-5 and TRBJ2-3, with 8 bases fitting TRBD1. Unmatched junction bases numbered 18, after V lost 1 base and J lost 2 bases. Germline CDR1 SGHKS, CDR2 YYEKEE (reference sequence). There are 20 residues in the CDR3. CDR3 sequence: CASSLRGTGLGGQITDTQYF. CDR3 DNA sequence: TGTGCCAGCAGCTTGAGGGGGACAGGTCTCGGGGGCCAAATCACAGATACGCAGTATTTT.

The chain uses TRBV10-2 and TRBJ1-3; TRBD1 might be the D (5 bases). This CDR3 contains 14 residues. The ends were cut back, 7 bases at V and 3 bases at J, with 13 bases in the middle. Germline V gene lookup returns CDR1 WSHSY and CDR2 SAAADI. The CDR3 nucleotides are TGCGCCAGCACCCGGGGACTCGATGGAAACACCATATATTTT. Translated: CASTRGLDGNTIYF.

The table lists this clone with a few counts. This sequence joins TRBV27 and TRBJ1-1, with TRBD1 matching over 7 bases. The germline V gene encodes CDR1 MNHEY and CDR2 SMNVEV (reference sequence). J gave up 13 bases and V 3 bases, and 8 bases lay outside the gene matches. There are 12 residues in the CDR3. The CDR3 DNA is TGTGCCAGCAGTTTCGGGCAGGGGGGAGGTTTCTTT. Translating it yields CASSFGQGGGFF.

The CDR3 protein is CASSLNQAGEDGYTF. In DNA form, the CDR3 reads TGCGCCAGCAGCTTGAATCAGGCAGGGGAAGATGGCTACACCTTC. The chain carries TRBV4-3 and TRBJ1-2, with a weak D call TRBD1 (6 bases). Germline assignment: CDR1 LGHNA and CDR2 YSLEER. The CDR3 runs 15 residues. V was trimmed by 5 bases and J by 6 bases, leaving 19 bases between them.

The chain joins TRBV19 to TRBJ1-2; TRBD1 matches 8 bases. This CDR3 region has 18 residues. Germline trimming cut 3 bases from V and 0 bases from J; bases unmatched to any gene: 12. CDR1 LNHDA and CDR2 SQIVND come from the germline V gene (reference sequence). The CDR3 sequence: CASSIFFAQGAANYGYTF. In DNA, the CDR3 is TGTGCCAGTAGTATCTTCTTCGCCCAGGGGGCAGCTAACTATGGCTACACCTTC.

CDR3 DNA: TGTGCCAGCGAACAAGGGGCCAAATATGGCTACACCTTC. Translated, it gives CASEQGAKYGYTF. The chain is built from TRBV6-6 and TRBJ1-2, with a possible D match to TRBD1 (5 bases). CDR1 and CDR2 (germline): MNHNY, SVGAGI (reference sequence). The CDR3 contains 13 residues. Trimming cost V 8 bases and J 5 bases, with 15 bases left between them.

Judged by abundance, this clone is medium-sized. The chain employs TRBV20-1 and TRBJ1-1; D not certain. V was trimmed by 5 bases and J by 3 bases, leaving 7 bases between them. CDR3 length equals 11 residues. Germline V lookup: CDR1 DFQATT, CDR2 SNEGSKA (reference sequence). CDR3 protein: CSASTDTEAFF. The DNA for the CDR3 is TGCAGTGCTTCAACGGACACTGAAGCTTTCTTT.

This clone occurred once. V gene TRBV2 combines with J gene TRBJ1-5; no firm D call. V was cut by 1 base and J by 9 bases, with 13 bases left in between. This CDR3 is 14 amino acids long. CDR1 and CDR2 (germline): SNHLY, FYNNEI. The CDR3 region has the DNA TGTGCCAGCAGTGAAGGCGGCCCAGCCGGGCCCCAGCATTTT. Translated, it gives CASSEGGPAGPQHF.

The chain has TRBV5-6 and TRBJ2-5; perhaps TRBD1 as D (6 bases). The V end was cut by 5 bases, the J end by 5 bases, with 19 bases between. CDR1 SGHDT and CDR2 YYEEEE come from the germline V gene. The CDR3 is made up of 15 amino acids. The CDR3 nucleotides read TGTGCCAGCAGTCCAATTGCAGGGGCGGAGGAGACCCAGTACTTC. This codes for CASSPIAGAEETQYF.

This clone was observed a handful of times. The rearrangement links TRBV9 to TRBJ2-1, with 12 nucleotides matching TRBD2. This CDR3 has 15 residues. CDR1 and CDR2 from the germline V gene are SGDLS and YYNGEE. Germline trimming cut 5 bases from V and 8 bases from J; bases unmatched to any gene: 8. The CDR3 sequence is CASSVSSGGAYEQFF. For the CDR3, the DNA is TGTGCCAGCAGTGTCTCTAGCGGGGGGGCGTATGAGCAGTTCTTC.

This clone was seen a few times. The chain combines TRBV28 with TRBJ1-2; D ambiguous. The germline V gene has CDR1 MDHEN and CDR2 SYDVKM. The CDR3 has 13 amino acids. Between the trimmed V and J ends, which lost 3 bases and 2 bases, there was a span of 7 bases. The CDR3 nucleotides read TGTGCCAGCAGTTTCAGAGGGAACTATGGCTACACCTTC. It encodes CASSFRGNYGYTF.

This clone has only a few counts. The rearrangement uses TRBV6-6 and TRBJ2-1, with D maybe TRBD1 (6 bases). Trimming pared 2 bases from V and 5 bases from J, leaving 10 bases between. The germline V gene has CDR1 MNHNY and CDR2 SVGAGI (reference sequence). This CDR3 contains 14 residues. Here the CDR3 DNA reads TGTGCCAGCAGTTACCTAAGGGACAACAATGAGCAGTTCTTC. It translates to CASSYLRDNNEQFF.

This clone was counted once. V is TRBV4-1 and J is TRBJ1-1; D not certain. This CDR3 contains 15 residues. Germline V CDR1 and CDR2: MGHRA, YSYEKL. V lost 4 bases to trimming and J lost 7 bases, with 19 bases between them. The CDR3: CASSPRTSDRSEAFF. In DNA form, the CDR3 reads TGCGCCAGCAGCCCGCGAACGAGCGATCGCAGTGAAGCTTTCTTT.